A selection of T cell receptor beta chains follows, all from one sample in a study of T cell responses to AZD1222 COVID-19 vaccine. TCRdb's table, derived via immunoSEQ multiplex PCR, lists solely in-frame clones and lacks some. This table has 85,000 to 100,000 clones, approximately 80% appearing once. The specimen was peripheral blood, collected on day 0 of AZD1222 vaccination. The source of these receptors is an adult in good health. The CDR3 runs from the conserved cysteine through the conserved F or W. A D gene is named only where the DNA matches it firmly. Only some rows state a clone size, as once, few, many or a class for expanded clones.

size	D	V	J	CDR3	DNA
.	TRBD2	TRBV7-9	TRBJ2-3	CASPPAGGADTQYF	TGTGCCAGCCCACCAGCGGGAGGGGCAGATACGCAGTATTTT
.	.	TRBV6-5	TRBJ1-2	CASTTGTGGGYTF	TGTGCCAGCACTACGGGAACCGGGGGGGGCTACACCTTC
.	.	TRBV3-1/TRBV3-2	TRBJ2-3	CASSQASGTDTQYF	TGTGCCAGCAGCCAGGCTAGCGGCACAGATACGCAGTATTTT
few	.	TRBV24-1	TRBJ2-3	CATSQVSTDTQYF	TGTGCCACCAGTCAAGTGAGCACAGATACGCAGTATTTT
.	TRBD1	TRBV28	TRBJ1-2	CASSSYAEGQGAGYTF	TGTGCCAGCAGTTCCTACGCGGAGGGACAGGGTGCTGGCTACACCTTC
.	TRBD2	TRBV30	TRBJ2-1	CAWSLPVGLAVYNEQFF	TGTGCCTGGAGTCTCCCGGTGGGGCTAGCGGTCTACAATGAGCAGTTCTTC
.	TRBD2	TRBV18	TRBJ2-1	CASSPPRGGRSEQFF	TGTGCCAGCTCACCACCGAGGGGCGGGAGAAGTGAGCAGTTCTTC
.	TRBD2	TRBV14	TRBJ2-1	CASSQDKGLAVSYNEQFF	TGTGCCAGCAGCCAAGATAAGGGACTAGCGGTCTCCTACAATGAGCAGTTCTTC
.	TRBD1	TRBV5-1	TRBJ1-3	CASSSQGAGNTIYF	TGCGCCAGCAGCTCGCAGGGGGCAGGAAACACCATATATTTT
.	TRBD2	TRBV5-4	TRBJ2-3	CASSLRVAGGTDTQYF	TGTGCCAGCAGCTTGAGGGTAGCGGGAGGCACAGATACGCAGTATTTT
once	.	TRBV30	TRBJ2-3	CAWSELGSADTQYF	TGTGCCTGGAGTGAACTAGGTTCTGCAGATACGCAGTATTTT
.	.	TRBV15	TRBJ1-5	CATSRGTDSNQPQHF	TGTGCCACCAGCAGAGGGACGGATAGCAATCAGCCCCAGCATTTT
.	.	TRBV6-5	TRBJ1-4	CASTRTVNEKLFF	TGTGCCAGCACCCGGACAGTTAATGAAAAACTGTTTTTT
.	.	TRBV28	TRBJ2-7	CASSLPLGHEQYF	TGTGCCAGCAGTTTACCTCTAGGTCACGAGCAGTACTTC
.	TRBD1	TRBV13	TRBJ2-2	CASSQSVSGTGGAGTGELFF	TGTGCCAGCAGCCAATCCGTATCCGGAACAGGGGGCGCGGGCACCGGGGAGCTGTTTTTT
.	.	TRBV7-2	TRBJ2-1	CASSLAPGVNEQFF	TGTGCCAGCAGCTTAGCGCCAGGGGTCAATGAGCAGTTCTTC
.	TRBD2	TRBV27	TRBJ2-7	CASSPGLAGDPYEQYF	TGTGCCAGCAGTCCTGGACTAGCGGGGGACCCCTACGAGCAGTACTTC
.	.	TRBV6-5	TRBJ2-2	CASSYMNTGELFF	TGTGCCAGCAGTTACATGAACACCGGGGAGCTGTTTTTT
.	.	TRBV6-5	TRBJ1-2	CASTGPADYGYTF	TGTGCCAGCACAGGTCCGGCAGACTATGGCTACACCTTC
.	.	TRBV12-2	TRBJ2-1	CASRLNEQFF	TGTGCAAGTCGCTTGAATGAGCAGTTCTTC
once	TRBD1	TRBV28	TRBJ1-1	CASSPGTAYTEAFF	TGTGCCAGCAGCCCCGGGACAGCCTACACTGAAGCTTTCTTT
.	TRBD2	TRBV20-1	TRBJ2-7	CSASPGLAPSYEQYF	TGCAGTGCTAGTCCGGGACTAGCGCCCTCCTACGAGCAGTACTTC
.	TRBD2	TRBV7-9	TRBJ2-1	CASERSIAGRGDNEQFF	TGTGCCAGCGAAAGATCAATAGCGGGAAGGGGGGACAATGAGCAGTTCTTC
.	.	TRBV19	TRBJ2-6	CASSRPGTLDVLTF	TGTGCCAGTAGTCGGCCAGGGACTTTAGACGTCCTGACTTTC
.	.	TRBV3-1/TRBV3-2	TRBJ1-4	CASSRRAGEKLFF	TGTGCCAGCAGCCGAAGGGCGGGTGAAAAACTGTTTTTT
once	.	TRBV28	TRBJ1-1	CASSLQGRGTEAFF	TGTGCCAGCAGTCTACAGGGAAGGGGCACTGAAGCTTTCTTT
.	TRBD2	TRBV6-5	TRBJ2-1	CASMSGIFNEQFF	TGTGCCAGCATGAGCGGGATATTCAATGAGCAGTTCTTC
.	.	TRBV6-6	TRBJ2-2	CASSYTRGELFF	TGTGCCAGCAGTTACACTCGCGGGGAGCTGTTTTTT
.	.	TRBV5-1	TRBJ2-1	CASSLAAGRYNEQFF	TGCGCCAGCAGCTTGGCGGCAGGGCGCTACAATGAGCAGTTCTTC
.	.	TRBV28	TRBJ2-7	CASSTSGYEQYF	TGTGCCAGCAGTACATCAGGGTACGAGCAGTACTTC
few	TRBD1	TRBV28	TRBJ2-4	CASRLTGSIAKNIQYF	TGTGCCAGCAGGTTGACAGGGTCCATAGCCAAAAACATTCAGTACTTC
.	.	TRBV10-1	TRBJ2-3	CASSESIATDTQYF	TGCGCCAGCAGTGAGTCGATAGCGACAGATACGCAGTATTTT
.	.	TRBV19	TRBJ1-2	CASTSGGGYTF	TGTGCCAGTACCTCGGGGGGTGGCTACACCTTC
.	.	TRBV2	TRBJ2-1	CASSERLANNEQFF	TGTGCCAGCAGTGAGCGGCTAGCGAACAATGAGCAGTTCTTC
.	.	TRBV9	TRBJ2-1	CASSLAGTAYNEQFF	TGTGCCAGCAGCCTCGCCGGGACCGCCTACAATGAGCAGTTCTTC
.	TRBD1	TRBV28	TRBJ2-2	CASSRTGGYTLRANTGELFF	TGTGCCAGCAGTAGGACAGGGGGTTACACCCTCCGCGCGAACACCGGGGAGCTGTTTTTT
.	.	TRBV30	TRBJ1-6	CAWSSGNNSPLHF	TGTGCCTGGAGCTCAGGGAATAATTCACCCCTCCACTTT
.	.	TRBV3-1/TRBV3-2	TRBJ2-2	CASSQGTGTGELFF	TGTGCCAGCAGCCAGGGGACGGGCACCGGGGAGCTGTTTTTT
.	TRBD1	TRBV10-1	TRBJ2-7	CASSEGTGVYEQYF	TGCGCCAGCAGTGAAGGGACAGGGGTCTACGAGCAGTACTTC
once	.	TRBV6-2/TRBV6-3	TRBJ1-5	CASSLAGNQPQHF	TGTGCCAGCAGTTTGGCCGGAAATCAGCCCCAGCATTTT
.	.	TRBV4-3	TRBJ1-2	CASSQDWGYDGYTF	TGCGCCAGCAGCCAAGACTGGGGATACGATGGCTACACCTTC
.	.	TRBV11-2	TRBJ1-3	CASSLVTAGGNTIYF	TGTGCCAGCAGCTTAGTGACCGCGGGGGGAAACACCATATATTTT
.	.	TRBV2	TRBJ2-7	CASGGEEGQAEYF	TGTGCCAGCGGGGGAGAAGAAGGGCAGGCCGAGTACTTC
once	TRBD2	TRBV19	TRBJ2-3	CASSIGPTSGSITDTQYF	TGTGCCAGTAGTATCGGCCCCACTAGCGGGAGCATCACAGATACGCAGTATTTT
.	.	TRBV6-5	TRBJ2-7	CASIRGAGETYEQYF	TGTGCCAGCATTAGGGGGGCCGGGGAGACCTACGAGCAGTACTTC
.	.	TRBV10-3	TRBJ1-1	CAISWEGLNTEAFF	TGTGCCATCAGCTGGGAGGGGTTGAACACTGAAGCTTTCTTT
.	TRBD2	TRBV28	TRBJ2-3	CASSPSLAGFSDTQYF	TGTGCCAGCAGCCCCTCACTAGCGGGATTCTCAGATACGCAGTATTTT
few	TRBD2	TRBV9	TRBJ2-1	CASSGGLAKANEQFF	TGTGCCAGCAGTGGGGGACTAGCAAAGGCCAATGAGCAGTTCTTC
.	TRBD1	TRBV6-5	TRBJ1-6	CASSYGTGVGSPLHF	TGTGCCAGCAGTTACGGGACAGGGGTGGGGTCACCCCTCCACTTT
.	.	TRBV5-1	TRBJ1-3	CASSLGTTSGNTIYF	TGCGCCAGCAGCTTGGGCACCACCTCTGGAAACACCATATATTTT
.	TRBD1	TRBV23-1	TRBJ2-7	CASSHDRATYEQYF	TGCGCCAGCAGTCACGACAGGGCCACCTACGAGCAGTACTTC
.	.	TRBV3-1/TRBV3-2	TRBJ2-6	CTSSQGRAGGANVLTF	TGTACCAGCAGCCAAGGCAGGGCGGGTGGGGCCAACGTCCTGACTTTC
.	.	TRBV18	TRBJ1-6	CASSPGREGSPLHF	TGTGCCAGCTCACCAGGAAGGGAAGGATCACCCCTCCACTTT